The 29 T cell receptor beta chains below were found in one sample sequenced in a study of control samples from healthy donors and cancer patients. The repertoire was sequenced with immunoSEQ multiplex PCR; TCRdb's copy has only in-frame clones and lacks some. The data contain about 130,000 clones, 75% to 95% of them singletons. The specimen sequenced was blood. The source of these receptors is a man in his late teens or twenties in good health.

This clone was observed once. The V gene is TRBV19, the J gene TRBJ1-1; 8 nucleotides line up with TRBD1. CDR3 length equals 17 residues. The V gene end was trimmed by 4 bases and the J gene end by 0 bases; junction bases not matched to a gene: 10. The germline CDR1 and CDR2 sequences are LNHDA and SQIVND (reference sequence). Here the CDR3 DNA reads TGTGCCAGTAGTACCCATGGGACAGGTATAATGAACACTGAAGCTTTCTTT. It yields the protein CASSTHGTGIMNTEAFF.

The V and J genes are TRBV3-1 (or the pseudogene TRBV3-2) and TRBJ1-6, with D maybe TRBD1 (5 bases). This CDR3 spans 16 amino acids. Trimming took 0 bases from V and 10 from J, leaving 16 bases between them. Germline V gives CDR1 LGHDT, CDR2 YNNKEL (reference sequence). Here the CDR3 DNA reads TGTGCCAGCAGCCAAGAGTCGGCAGGAAGGGGATCACCCCTCCACTTT. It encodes CASSQESAGRGSPLHF.

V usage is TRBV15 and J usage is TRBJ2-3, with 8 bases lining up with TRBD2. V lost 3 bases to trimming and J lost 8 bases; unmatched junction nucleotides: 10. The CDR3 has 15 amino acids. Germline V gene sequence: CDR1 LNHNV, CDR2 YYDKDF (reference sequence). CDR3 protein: CATSRGSGEGATQYF. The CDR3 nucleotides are TGTGCCACCAGCAGGGGTAGCGGGGAAGGCGCTACGCAGTATTTT.

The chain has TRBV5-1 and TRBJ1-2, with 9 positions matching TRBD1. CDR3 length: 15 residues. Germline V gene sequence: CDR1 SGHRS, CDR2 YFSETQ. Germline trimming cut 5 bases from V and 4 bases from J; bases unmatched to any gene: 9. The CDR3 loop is CASREQGAVGYGYTF. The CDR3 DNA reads TGCGCCAGCAGAGAACAGGGGGCCGTTGGCTATGGCTACACCTTC. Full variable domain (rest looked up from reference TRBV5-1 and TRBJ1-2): KAGVTQTPRYLIKTRGQQVTLSCSPISGHRSVSWYQQTPGQGLQFLFEYFSETQRNKGNFPGRFSGRQFSNSRSEMNVSTLELGDSALYLCASREQGAVGYGYTFGSGTRLTVV.

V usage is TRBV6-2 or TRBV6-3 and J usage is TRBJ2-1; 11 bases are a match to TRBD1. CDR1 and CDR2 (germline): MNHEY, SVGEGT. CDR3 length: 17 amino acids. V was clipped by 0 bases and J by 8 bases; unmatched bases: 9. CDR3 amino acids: CASSYSPGQGASDEQFF. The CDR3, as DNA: TGTGCCAGCAGTTACTCCCCCGGACAGGGGGCCAGCGATGAGCAGTTCTTC.

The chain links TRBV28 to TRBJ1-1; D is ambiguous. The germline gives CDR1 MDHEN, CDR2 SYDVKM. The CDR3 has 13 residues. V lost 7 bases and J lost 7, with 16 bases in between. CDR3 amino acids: CASNPPQQVEAFF. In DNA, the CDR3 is TGTGCCAGCAACCCACCCCAGCAGGTTGAAGCTTTCTTT.

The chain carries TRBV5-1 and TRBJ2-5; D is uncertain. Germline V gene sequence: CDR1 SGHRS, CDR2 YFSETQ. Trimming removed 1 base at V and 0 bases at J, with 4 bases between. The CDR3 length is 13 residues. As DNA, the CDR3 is TGCGCCAGCAGCTTGTACCACCAAGAGACCCAGTACTTC. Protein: CASSLYHQETQYF.

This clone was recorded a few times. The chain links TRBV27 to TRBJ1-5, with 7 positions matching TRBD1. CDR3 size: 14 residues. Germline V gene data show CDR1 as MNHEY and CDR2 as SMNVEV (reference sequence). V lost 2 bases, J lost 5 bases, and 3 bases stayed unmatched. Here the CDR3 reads CASSLQGGDQPQHF. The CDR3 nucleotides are TGTGCCAGCAGTTTACAGGGGGGAGATCAGCCCCAGCATTTT.

CDR3 amino acids: CAWSGLAGRADTQYF. The CDR3 nucleotides read TGTGCCTGGAGTGGACTAGCGGGACGGGCAGATACGCAGTATTTT. The rearrangement uses TRBV30 and TRBJ2-3, with 11 bases fitting TRBD2. In germline, CDR1 is GTSNPN, CDR2 SVGIG (reference sequence). The trim removed 1 base at V and 4 bases at J, leaving 4 bases unmatched. This CDR3 region has 15 residues. Using reference TRBV30 and TRBJ2-3 for the parts outside the CDR3, the full variable domain is SQTIHQWPATLVQPVGSPLSLECTVEGTSNPNLYWYRQAAGRGLQLLFYSVGIGQISSEVPQNLSASRPQDRQFILSSKKLLLSDSGFYLCAWSGLAGRADTQYFGPGTRLTVL.

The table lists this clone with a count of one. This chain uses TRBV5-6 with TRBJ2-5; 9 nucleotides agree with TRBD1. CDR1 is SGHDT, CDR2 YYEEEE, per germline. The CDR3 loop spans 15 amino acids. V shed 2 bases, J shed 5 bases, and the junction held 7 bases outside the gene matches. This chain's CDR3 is CASSLPQGARETQYF. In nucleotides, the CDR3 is TGTGCCAGCAGCTTACCACAGGGGGCCCGTGAGACCCAGTACTTC. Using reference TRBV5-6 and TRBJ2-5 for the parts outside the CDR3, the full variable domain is DAGVTQSPTHLIKTRGQQVTLRCSPKSGHDTVSWYQQALGQGPQFIFQYYEEEERQRGNFPDRFSGHQFPNYSSELNVNALLLGDSALYLCASSLPQGARETQYFGPGTRLLVL.

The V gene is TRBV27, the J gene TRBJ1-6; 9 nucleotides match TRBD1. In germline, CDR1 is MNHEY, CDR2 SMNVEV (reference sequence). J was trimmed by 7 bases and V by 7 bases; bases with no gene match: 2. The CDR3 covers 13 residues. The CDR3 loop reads CASKTGGNSPLHF. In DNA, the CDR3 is TGTGCCAGCAAAACAGGGGGCAATTCACCCCTCCACTTT.

Written as DNA, the CDR3 is TGTGCCAGCAGTTCACGTCAGGGGGCAGGGACCGGGGAGCTGTTTTTT. Protein product: CASSSRQGAGTGELFF. The V gene is TRBV6-5, the J gene TRBJ2-2; 8 nucleotides align to TRBD1. V was pared by 4 bases and J by 5 bases, with 9 bases of the junction left unmatched. CDR3 length: 16 residues. The germline gives CDR1 MNHEY, CDR2 SVGAGI.

CDR3 residues: CASSREGAANEKLFF. Written as DNA, the CDR3 is TGTGCCAGCAGTAGGGAGGGGGCAGCTAATGAAAAACTGTTTTTT. The rearrangement links TRBV2 to TRBJ1-4; 7 bases fit TRBD1. The germline gives CDR1 SNHLY, CDR2 FYNNEI. Unmatched junction bases numbered 6, after V lost 5 bases and J lost 3 bases. The CDR3 extends over 15 amino acids. The full variable domain, its missing parts supplied by reference TRBV2 and TRBJ1-4, is EPEVTQTPSHQVTQMGQEVILRCVPISNHLYFYWYRQILGQKVEFLVSFYNNEISEKSEIFDDQFSVERPDGSNFTLKIRSTKLEDSAMYFCASSREGAANEKLFFGSGTQLSVL.

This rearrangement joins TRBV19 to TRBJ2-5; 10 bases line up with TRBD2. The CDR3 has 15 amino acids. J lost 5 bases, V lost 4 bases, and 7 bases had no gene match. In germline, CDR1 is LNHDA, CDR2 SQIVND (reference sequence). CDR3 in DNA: TGTGCCAGTAGTACTTCAGCGGGGGGGCAGGAGACCCAGTACTTC. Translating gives CASSTSAGGQETQYF.

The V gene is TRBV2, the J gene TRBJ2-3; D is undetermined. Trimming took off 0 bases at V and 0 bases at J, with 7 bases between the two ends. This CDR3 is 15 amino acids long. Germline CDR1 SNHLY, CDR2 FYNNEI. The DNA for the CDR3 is TGTGCCAGCAGTGAAGCGGGGATGAGCACAGATACGCAGTATTTT. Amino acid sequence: CASSEAGMSTDTQYF.

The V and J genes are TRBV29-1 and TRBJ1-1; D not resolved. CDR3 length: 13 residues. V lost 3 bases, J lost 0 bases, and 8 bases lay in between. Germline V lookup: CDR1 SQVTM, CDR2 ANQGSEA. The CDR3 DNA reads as TGCAGCGTTGAGAGGCAGGTGAACACTGAAGCTTTCTTT. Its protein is CSVERQVNTEAFF.

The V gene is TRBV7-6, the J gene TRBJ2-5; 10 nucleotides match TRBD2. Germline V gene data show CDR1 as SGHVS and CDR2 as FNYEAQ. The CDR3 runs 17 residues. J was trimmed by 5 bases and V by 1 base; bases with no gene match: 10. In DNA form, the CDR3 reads TGTGCCAGCAGCTTAGGACTAGCGGGTCCAAGGGGGGAGACCCAGTACTTC. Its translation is CASSLGLAGPRGETQYF.

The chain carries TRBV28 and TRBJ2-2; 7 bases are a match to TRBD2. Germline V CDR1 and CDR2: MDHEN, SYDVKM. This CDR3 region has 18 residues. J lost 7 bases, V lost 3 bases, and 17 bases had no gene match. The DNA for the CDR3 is TGTGCCAGCAGTTTGGGCCGGCGGGAGTTAGGTCGTTTCGGGGAGCTGTTTTTT. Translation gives CASSLGRRELGRFGELFF.

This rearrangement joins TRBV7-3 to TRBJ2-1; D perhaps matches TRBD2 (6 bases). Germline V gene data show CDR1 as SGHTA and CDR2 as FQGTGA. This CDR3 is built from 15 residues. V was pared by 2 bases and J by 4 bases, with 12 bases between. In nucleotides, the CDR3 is TGTGCCAGCAGCTTAGTCGGGGGAGCATACAATGAGCAGTTCTTC. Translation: CASSLVGGAYNEQFF.

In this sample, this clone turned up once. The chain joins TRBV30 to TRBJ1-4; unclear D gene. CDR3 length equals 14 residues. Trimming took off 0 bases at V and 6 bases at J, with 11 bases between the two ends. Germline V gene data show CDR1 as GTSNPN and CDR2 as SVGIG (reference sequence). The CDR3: CAWSVTGSDEKLFF. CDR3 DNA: TGTGCCTGGAGTGTAACCGGGAGTGATGAAAAACTGTTTTTT.

For the CDR3, the DNA is TGTGCCAGTAGTGAGCACAGGGAAAATTCACCCCTCCACTTT. Translated: CASSEHRENSPLHF. This sequence joins TRBV19 and TRBJ1-6; weak D call: TRBD1 (6 bases). Germline CDR1 is LNHDA and CDR2 is SQIVND (reference sequence). Trimming removed 5 bases at V and 7 bases at J, with 12 bases between. The CDR3 contains 14 residues.

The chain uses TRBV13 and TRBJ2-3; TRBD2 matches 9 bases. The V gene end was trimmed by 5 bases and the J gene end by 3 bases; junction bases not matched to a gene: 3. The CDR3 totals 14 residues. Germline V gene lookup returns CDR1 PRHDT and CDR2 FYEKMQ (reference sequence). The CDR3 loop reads CASSLAGGTDTQYF. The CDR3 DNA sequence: TGTGCCAGCAGCCTCGCGGGGGGGACAGATACGCAGTATTTT.

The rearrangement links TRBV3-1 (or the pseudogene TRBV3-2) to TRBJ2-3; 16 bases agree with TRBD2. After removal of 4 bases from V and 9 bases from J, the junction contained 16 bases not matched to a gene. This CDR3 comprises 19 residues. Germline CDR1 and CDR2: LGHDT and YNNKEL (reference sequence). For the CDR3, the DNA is TGTGCCAGCAGCCGCAAAATTGGGACTAGCGGGGGGGCCTTCTGGACGCAGTATTTT. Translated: CASSRKIGTSGGAFWTQYF.

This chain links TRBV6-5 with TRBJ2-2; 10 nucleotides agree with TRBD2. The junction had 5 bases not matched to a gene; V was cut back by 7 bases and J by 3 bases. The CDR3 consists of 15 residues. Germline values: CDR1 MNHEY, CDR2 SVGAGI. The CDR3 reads CASNVAGGDTGELFF. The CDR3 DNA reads TGTGCCAGCAACGTAGCGGGAGGAGACACCGGGGAGCTGTTTTTT.

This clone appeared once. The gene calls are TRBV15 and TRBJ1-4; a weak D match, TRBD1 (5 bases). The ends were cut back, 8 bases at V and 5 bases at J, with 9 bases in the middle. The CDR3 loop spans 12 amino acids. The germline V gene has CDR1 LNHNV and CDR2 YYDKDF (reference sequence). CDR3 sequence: CATRQGNEKLFF. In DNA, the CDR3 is TGTGCCACCCGTCAGGGAAATGAAAAACTGTTTTTT.

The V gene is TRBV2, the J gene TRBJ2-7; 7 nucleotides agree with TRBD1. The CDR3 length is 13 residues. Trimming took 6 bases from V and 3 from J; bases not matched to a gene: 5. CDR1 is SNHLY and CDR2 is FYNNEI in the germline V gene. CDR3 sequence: CASSPDRSYEQYF. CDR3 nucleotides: TGTGCCAGCAGCCCGGACAGGAGCTACGAGCAGTACTTC.

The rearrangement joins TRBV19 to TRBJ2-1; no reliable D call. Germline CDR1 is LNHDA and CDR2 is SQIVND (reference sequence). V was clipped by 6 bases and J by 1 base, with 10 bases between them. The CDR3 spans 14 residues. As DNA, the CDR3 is TGTGCCAGTAGCCAGATTGCGTCCTACAATGAGCAGTTCTTC. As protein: CASSQIASYNEQFF.

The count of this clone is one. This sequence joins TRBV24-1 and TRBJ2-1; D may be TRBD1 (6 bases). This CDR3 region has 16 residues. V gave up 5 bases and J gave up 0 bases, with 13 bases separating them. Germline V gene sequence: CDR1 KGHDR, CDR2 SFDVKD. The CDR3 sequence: CATSGGQLISYNEQFF. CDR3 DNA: TGTGCCACCAGTGGCGGACAGTTAATCTCCTACAATGAGCAGTTCTTC.

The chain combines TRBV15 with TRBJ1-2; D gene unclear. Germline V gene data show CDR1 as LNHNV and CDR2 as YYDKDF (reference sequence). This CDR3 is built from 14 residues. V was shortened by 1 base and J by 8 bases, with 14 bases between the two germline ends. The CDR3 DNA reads TGTGCCACCAGCAGAGCGGACCGGACGGTAGGCTACACCTTC. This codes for CATSRADRTVGYTF.